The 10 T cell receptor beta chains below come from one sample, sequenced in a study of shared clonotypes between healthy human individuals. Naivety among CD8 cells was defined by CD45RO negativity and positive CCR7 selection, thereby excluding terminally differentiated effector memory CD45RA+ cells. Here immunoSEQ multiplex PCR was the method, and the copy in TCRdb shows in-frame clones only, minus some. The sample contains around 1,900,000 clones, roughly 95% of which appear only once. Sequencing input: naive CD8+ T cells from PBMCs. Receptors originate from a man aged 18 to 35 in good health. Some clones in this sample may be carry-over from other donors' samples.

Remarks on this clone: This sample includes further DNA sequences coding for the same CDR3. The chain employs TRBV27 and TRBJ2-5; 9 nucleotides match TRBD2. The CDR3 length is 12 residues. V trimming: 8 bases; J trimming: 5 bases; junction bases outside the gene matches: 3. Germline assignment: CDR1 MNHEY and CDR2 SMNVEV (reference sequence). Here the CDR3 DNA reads TGTGCCAGCCGAGCGGGAGGTGAGACCCAGTACTTC. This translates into CASRAGGETQYF.

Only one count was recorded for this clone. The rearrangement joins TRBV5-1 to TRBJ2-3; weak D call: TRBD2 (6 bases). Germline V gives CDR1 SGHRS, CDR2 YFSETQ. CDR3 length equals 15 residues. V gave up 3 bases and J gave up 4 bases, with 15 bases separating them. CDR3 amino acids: CASSSTATSSDTQYF. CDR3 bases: TGCGCCAGCAGCTCGACAGCTACTAGCTCAGATACGCAGTATTTT.

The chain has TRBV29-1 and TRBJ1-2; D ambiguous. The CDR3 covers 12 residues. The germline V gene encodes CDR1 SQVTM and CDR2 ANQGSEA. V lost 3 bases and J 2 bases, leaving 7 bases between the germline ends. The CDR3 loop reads CSVDLGNYGYTF. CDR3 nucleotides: TGCAGCGTTGACCTCGGAAACTATGGCTACACCTTC.

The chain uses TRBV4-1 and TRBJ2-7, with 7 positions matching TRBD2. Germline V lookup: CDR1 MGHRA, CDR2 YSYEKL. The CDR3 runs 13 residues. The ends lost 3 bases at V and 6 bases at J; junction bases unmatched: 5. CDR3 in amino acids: CASSHVRGSEQYF. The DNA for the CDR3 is TGCGCCAGCAGCCATGTACGCGGGAGCGAGCAGTACTTC.

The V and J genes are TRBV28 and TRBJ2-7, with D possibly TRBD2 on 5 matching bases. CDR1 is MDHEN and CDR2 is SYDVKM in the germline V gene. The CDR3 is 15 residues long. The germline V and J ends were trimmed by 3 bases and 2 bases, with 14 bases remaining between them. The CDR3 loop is CASSFPREKPYEQYF. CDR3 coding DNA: TGTGCCAGCAGTTTCCCCCGGGAAAAACCCTACGAGCAGTACTTC. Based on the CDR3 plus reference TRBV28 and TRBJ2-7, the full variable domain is DVKVTQSSRYLVKRTGEKVFLECVQDMDHENMFWYRQDPGLGLRLIYFSYDVKMKEKGDIPEGYSVSREKKERFSLILESASTNQTSMYLCASSFPREKPYEQYFGPGTRLTVT.

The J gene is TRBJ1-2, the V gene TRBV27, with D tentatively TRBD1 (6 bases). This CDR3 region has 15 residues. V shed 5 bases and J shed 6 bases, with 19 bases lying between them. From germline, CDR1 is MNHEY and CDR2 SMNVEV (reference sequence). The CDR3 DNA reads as TGTGCCAGCAGTAGATACCGGGACACGGGGCATGGCTACACCTTC. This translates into CASSRYRDTGHGYTF.

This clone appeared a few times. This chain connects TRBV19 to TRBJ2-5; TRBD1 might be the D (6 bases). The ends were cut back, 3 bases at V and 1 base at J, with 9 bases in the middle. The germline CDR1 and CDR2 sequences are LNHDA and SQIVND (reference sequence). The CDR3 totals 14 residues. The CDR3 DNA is TGTGCCAGTAGTATGTTGGGGGCCCAAGAGACCCAGTACTTC. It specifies CASSMLGAQETQYF.

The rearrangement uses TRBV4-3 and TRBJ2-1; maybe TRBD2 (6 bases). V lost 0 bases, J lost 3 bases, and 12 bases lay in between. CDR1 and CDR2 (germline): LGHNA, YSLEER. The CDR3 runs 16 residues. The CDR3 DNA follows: TGCGCCAGCAGCCAAGACGGGAGCTTGGACTACAATGAGCAGTTCTTC. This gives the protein CASSQDGSLDYNEQFF.

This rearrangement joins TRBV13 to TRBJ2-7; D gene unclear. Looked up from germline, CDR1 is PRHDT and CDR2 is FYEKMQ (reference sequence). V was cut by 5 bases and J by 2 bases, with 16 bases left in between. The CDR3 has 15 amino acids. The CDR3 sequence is CASSPWATRAYEQYF. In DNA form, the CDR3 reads TGTGCCAGCAGCCCATGGGCCACCCGGGCCTACGAGCAGTACTTC. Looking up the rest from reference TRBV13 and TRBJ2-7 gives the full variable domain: AAGVIQSPRHLIKEKRETATLKCYPIPRHDTVYWYQQGPGQDPQFLISFYEKMQSDKGSIPDRFSAQQFSDYHSELNMSSLELGDSALYFCASSPWATRAYEQYFGPGTRLTVT.

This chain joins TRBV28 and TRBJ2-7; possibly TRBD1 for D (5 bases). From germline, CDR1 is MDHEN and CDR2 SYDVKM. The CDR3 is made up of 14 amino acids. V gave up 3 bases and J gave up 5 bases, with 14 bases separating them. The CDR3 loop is CASSFGSGLDEQYF. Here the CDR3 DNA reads TGTGCCAGCAGTTTTGGTTCAGGGTTAGACGAGCAGTACTTC.